The sequence of this TCR beta chain was determined in a study of cytomegalovirus exposure and HLA in healthy donors. Looking at the study overall: Around 80 million unique TCRs from HLA-typed donors were held in an early data release. The study's findings and limits: A missense variant in DCLRE1C was later tied to TCR beta V- and J-gene trimming. Analyzed later, most CMV-associated TCR beta chains appeared HLA-restricted. A later analysis reportedly found that, within productive TCRs, an Asian-associated ancestry cluster had fewer N-insertions than the mean observed across the approximately 600 donors.

As to this clone: Its antigen is not identified.

In the PCR, 60 Vbeta and 13 Jbeta primers were used. Sequencing was performed with immunoSEQ multiplex PCR; in TCRdb, only in-frame clones are kept and a portion is missing. The table records roughly 43,000 clones, roughly 80% of them present only once. Germline V gene sequence: CDR1 SGHDT, CDR2 YYEEEE. Trimming cost V 2 bases and J 2 bases; bases outside gene matches: 8. CDR3 length: 17 amino acids. The chain is built from TRBV5-6 and TRBJ1-3, with 9 bases lining up with TRBD1. The sequenced sample was PBMCs. The TCR comes from a young man in good health and CMV-seronegative. This CDR3 reads CASSLGTGSEAGNTIYF. For the CDR3, the DNA is TGTGCCAGCAGCTTAGGGACAGGGTCGGAGGCTGGAAACACCATATATTTT.